This T cell receptor beta chain was captured by sequencing in a study of CD8+ T cells in alopecia areata. Looking at the study overall: In an open-label trial, patients got 5 to 10 mg tofacitinib twice daily.

With respect to this clone: The antigen is unknown. One junction end disagrees with the germline gene, perhaps due to a read error.

Germline assignment: CDR1 LGHNT and CDR2 FRNRAP. CDR3 size: 14 residues. The sequencing template was cDNA reverse transcribed from extracted RNA. Assay: immunoSEQ multiplex PCR; the TCRdb copy retains only in-frame clones and omits some. The data contain approximately 91,000 clones, roughly 42% of them singletons. PBMCs, the starting material, were the source of sorted CD4+ and CD8+ T cells. Study findings and constraints: Unlike in mice, where it was clearer, TCR sharing across patients was less clear, possibly HLA-related.

The sample comprised CD4+ T cells sorted from blood. The V and J genes are TRBV12-5 and TRBJ1-1; TRBD1 matches at 8 bases. This receptor was obtained from a human donor with alopecia areata. CDR3 in amino acids: CASGLGQGGTEAFF. The DNA for the CDR3 is TGCGCTAGTGGTCTAGGACAGGGAGGCACTGAAGCTTTCTTT.